The 10 T cell receptor beta chains below all came from one sample that was sequenced in a study of cytomegalovirus exposure and HLA in healthy donors. The PCR employed 60 Vbeta primers together with 13 Jbeta primers. Only in-frame clones appear in the TCRdb table, and some are missing; sequencing was by immunoSEQ multiplex PCR. The sample carries about 82,000 clones, approximately 74% recorded once. The specimen sequenced was PBMCs. The receptors shown here come from a young man in good health and CMV-seropositive.

The rearrangement links TRBV6-5 to TRBJ2-5; TRBD1 agrees at 7 bases. CDR3 length: 14 residues. The V gene's germline CDR1 is MNHEY and CDR2 SVGAGI. Germline trimming cut 0 bases from V and 5 bases from J; bases unmatched to any gene: 3. CDR3 DNA: TGTGCCAGCAGTTACTCGACAGGGCCGGAGACCCAGTACTTC. Translated, it gives CASSYSTGPETQYF.

By share, this clone ranks as medium-sized. V is TRBV4-3 and J is TRBJ2-1, with D possibly TRBD2 on 6 matching bases. Trimming took off 0 bases at V and 0 bases at J, with 12 bases between the two ends. This CDR3 is 17 amino acids long. In germline, CDR1 is LGHNA, CDR2 YSLEER. The CDR3, as DNA: TGCGCCAGCAGCCAAGATCGGGCTAGCGACTCCTACAATGAGCAGTTCTTC. Protein product: CASSQDRASDSYNEQFF.

The chain joins TRBV5-6 to TRBJ2-1; TRBD2 agrees at 7 bases. The CDR3 spans 14 residues. Germline-derived CDR1 and CDR2 are SGHDT and YYEEEE. Losses at the gene ends were 6 bases for V and 6 bases for J; bases not matched to a gene: 9. The CDR3 protein is CASNSGGLRNEQFF. CDR3 DNA: TGTGCCAGCAACTCGGGGGGACTCCGCAATGAGCAGTTCTTC.

This clone was observed once. The chain employs TRBV12-2 and TRBJ2-3; TRBD1 is the table's D call, not checked against the DNA. TRBV12-2 is shown as a pseudogene. CDR3 length equals 18 residues. The CDR3 region has the DNA TGTGCAAGTCGCTTAGGCCCAGACAGCCCGAGAGGAACAGATACGCAGTATTTT. It yields the protein CASRLGPDSPRGTDTQYF.

In this sample, this clone turned up a few times. The rearrangement uses TRBV9 and TRBJ1-3; 8 positions agree with TRBD1. The ends lost 2 bases at V and 0 bases at J; junction bases unmatched: 7. The CDR3 contains 17 residues. Germline V gene sequence: CDR1 SGDLS, CDR2 YYNGEE. The CDR3 nucleotides are TGTGCCAGCAGCGTGGCGGGACAGGCCTTCTCTGGAAACACCATATATTTT. It is translated as CASSVAGQAFSGNTIYF.

J is TRBJ2-5 and V is TRBV6-6; 7 bases agree with TRBD2. Germline assignment: CDR1 MNHNY and CDR2 SVGAGI (reference sequence). V gave up 7 bases and J gave up 5 bases; unmatched junction bases: 10. There are 14 residues in the CDR3. CDR3: CASTKREGWETQYF. The CDR3 DNA sequence: TGTGCCAGCACCAAAAGGGAGGGCTGGGAGACCCAGTACTTC.

The chain recombines TRBV15 with TRBJ2-1; tentatively, D is TRBD1 (6 bases). The V gene lost 3 bases and the J gene lost 3 bases, with 15 bases spanning the gap. The germline CDR1 and CDR2 sequences are LNHNV and YYDKDF (reference sequence). This CDR3 has 16 amino acids. CDR3 loop: CATSRGGQGLYNEQFF. In nucleotides, the CDR3 is TGTGCCACCAGCAGGGGCGGGCAGGGGCTCTACAATGAGCAGTTCTTC.

The V gene is TRBV7-8, the J gene TRBJ1-5, with unresolved D. Trimming shortened V by 6 bases and J by 1 base, and 7 bases separated the two germline ends. The CDR3 covers 13 residues. CDR1 is SGHVS and CDR2 is FQNEAQ in the germline V gene. The CDR3 here is CASSRVSNQPQHF. The CDR3 nucleotides are TGTGCCAGCAGTCGAGTGAGCAATCAGCCCCAGCATTTT. The whole variable domain, filled in from reference TRBV7-8 and TRBJ1-5, reads GAGVSQSPRYKVAKRGQDVALRCDPISGHVSLFWYQQALGQGPEFLTYFQNEAQLDKSGLPSDRFFAERPEGSVSTLKIQRTQQEDSAVYLCASSRVSNQPQHFGDGTRLSIL.

In its sample, this clone was seen once. J is TRBJ1-2 and V is TRBV7-2, with 9 bases fitting TRBD1. The CDR3 covers 15 residues. V gave up 7 bases and J gave up 8 bases; unmatched junction bases: 14. Germline CDR1 reads SGHTA; CDR2 reads FQGNSA. In DNA, the CDR3 is TGTGCCAGCACGTTCCGGGACAGGGCCGGGGCAGGCTACACCTTC. This codes for CASTFRDRAGAGYTF.

The chain couples TRBV2 to TRBJ2-3, with D hard to call. The V end was cut by 6 bases, the J end by 1 base, with 8 bases between. The CDR3 has 13 residues. The V gene's germline CDR1 is SNHLY and CDR2 FYNNEI. CDR3 bases: TGTGCCAGCAGCAGACTCCGCACAGATACGCAGTATTTT. Protein sequence: CASSRLRTDTQYF.